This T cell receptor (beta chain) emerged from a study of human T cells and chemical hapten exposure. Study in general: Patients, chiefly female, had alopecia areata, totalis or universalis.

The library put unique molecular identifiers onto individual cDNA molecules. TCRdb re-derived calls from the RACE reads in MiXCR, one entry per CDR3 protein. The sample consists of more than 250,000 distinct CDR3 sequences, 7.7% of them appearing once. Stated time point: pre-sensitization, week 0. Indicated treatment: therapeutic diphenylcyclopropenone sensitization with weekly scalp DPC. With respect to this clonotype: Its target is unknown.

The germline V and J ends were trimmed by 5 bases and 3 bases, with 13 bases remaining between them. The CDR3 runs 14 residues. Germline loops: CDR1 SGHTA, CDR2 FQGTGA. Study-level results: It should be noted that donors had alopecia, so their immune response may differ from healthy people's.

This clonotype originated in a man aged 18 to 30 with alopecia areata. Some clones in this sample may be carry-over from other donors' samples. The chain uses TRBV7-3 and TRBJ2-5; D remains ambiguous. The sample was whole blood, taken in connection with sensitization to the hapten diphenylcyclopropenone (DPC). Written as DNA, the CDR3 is TGTGCCAGCAGCCCCTCGGCTGCGAAAGAGACCCAGTACTTC. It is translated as CASSPSAAKETQYF.